This paragraph covers one T cell receptor (beta chain) sequence. V trimming: 5 bases; J trimming: 7 bases; junction bases outside the gene matches: 24. CDR3 length: 21 amino acids. The record originates from a study of blood T cell repertoires in COVID-19. This table comes from immunoSEQ multiplex PCR, and its TCRdb copy is limited to in-frame clones, with some not included. The data show about 62,000 clones, 70% to 85% seen once. The sample comprised peripheral blood. This sequence was found in a man aged 55 to 70 with acute or convalescent COVID-19. J is TRBJ2-1 and V is TRBV23-1, with 12 positions matching TRBD2. TRBV23-1 is annotated as an ORF whose role is uncertain. In DNA form, the CDR3 reads TGCGCCAGCAGTGAGCACCCGGGACAGGGAGCGACTAGCGGGAGTATTAATGAGCAGTTCTTC. This codes for CASSEHPGQGATSGSINEQFF.